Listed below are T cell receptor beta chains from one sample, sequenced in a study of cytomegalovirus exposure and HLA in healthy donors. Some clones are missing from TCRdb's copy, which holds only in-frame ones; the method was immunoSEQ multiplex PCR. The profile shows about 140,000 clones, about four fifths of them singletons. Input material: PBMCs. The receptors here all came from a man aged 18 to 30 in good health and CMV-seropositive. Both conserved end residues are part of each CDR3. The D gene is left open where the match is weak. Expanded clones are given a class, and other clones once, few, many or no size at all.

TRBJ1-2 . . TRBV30 TGTGCCTGGGTGCTCCGTGGCCACCCTTTGGACTATGGCTACACCTTC CAWVLRGHPLDYGYTF
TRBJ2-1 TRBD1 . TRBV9 TGTGCCAGCAGCGTAGCTACAGGGGGCTCCTACAATGAGCAGTTCTTC CASSVATGGSYNEQFF
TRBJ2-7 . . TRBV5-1 TGCGCCAGCAGCTCCCAGCGGTTCTACGAGCAGTACTTC CASSSQRFYEQYF
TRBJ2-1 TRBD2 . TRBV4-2 TGTGCCAGCAGCCAAGATGGGACTAGCGGAAACAATGAGCAGTTCTTC CASSQDGTSGNNEQFF
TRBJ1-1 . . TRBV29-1 TGCAGCGCTGAACAGGGTAGGGCTGAAGCTTTCTTT CSAEQGRAEAFF
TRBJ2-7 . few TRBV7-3 TGTGCCAGCAGCTCCTCTGGAGACTCCTACGAGCAGTACTTC CASSSSGDSYEQYF
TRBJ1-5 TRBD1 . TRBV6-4 TGTGCCAGCAGTGACCCCAAAGGCCGGGGACAGGGGCGGAATCAGCCCCAGCATTTT CASSDPKGRGQGRNQPQHF
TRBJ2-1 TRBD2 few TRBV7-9 TGTGCCAGCAGCTTAAAACTGCCGGGACTAGCGGGATTCGAGCAGTTCTTC CASSLKLPGLAGFEQFF
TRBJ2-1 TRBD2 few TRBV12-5 TGTGCTAGTGGTTGGCGACTAGCGGGTTACAATGAGCAGTTCTTC CASGWRLAGYNEQFF
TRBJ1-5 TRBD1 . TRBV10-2 TGCGCCAGCAGTGACTGGGACAGGGGGTCGACTCAGCCCCAGCATTTT CASSDWDRGSTQPQHF
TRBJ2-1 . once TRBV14 TGTGCCAGCAGCCTGCCCTTACGGGACTCCTACAATGAGCAGTTCTTC CASSLPLRDSYNEQFF
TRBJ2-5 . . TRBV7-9 TGTGCCAGCAATCGGGGACAAGAGACCCAGTACTTC CASNRGQETQYF
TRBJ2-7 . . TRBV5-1 TGCGCCAGCAGCTTAACCGGGAGTGGCGACGAGCAGTACTTC CASSLTGSGDEQYF
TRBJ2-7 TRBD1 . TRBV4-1 TGCGCCAGCAGTCCTGACAGGGAACTCTACGAGCAGTACTTC CASSPDRELYEQYF
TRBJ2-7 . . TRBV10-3 TGTGCCATCAGCCCTGGGGGGTCGTCGTACTTC CAISPGGSSYF
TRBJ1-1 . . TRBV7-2 TGTGCCAGCAGCCGGAGTTGGACAGTAAACACTGAAGCTTTCTTT CASSRSWTVNTEAFF
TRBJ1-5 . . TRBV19 TGTGCCAGTAGTCCGGGACACAGCAATCAGCCCCAGCATTTT CASSPGHSNQPQHF
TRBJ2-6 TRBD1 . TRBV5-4 TGTGCCAGCAGCTTGAGGACAGGGGCTGGGGCCAACGTCCTGACTTTC CASSLRTGAGANVLTF
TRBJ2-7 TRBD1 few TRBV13 TGTGCCAATTCGGGGGACAGGTCCTACGAGCAGTACTTC CANSGDRSYEQYF
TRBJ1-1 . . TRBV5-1 TGCGCCAGCAGTCAGGGCGCCACTGAAGCTTTCTTT CASSQGATEAFF
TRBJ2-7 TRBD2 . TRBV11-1 TGTGCCAGCAGCTTACTAAAAAGCGGGAGGGCCGTCTACGAGCAGTACTTC CASSLLKSGRAVYEQYF
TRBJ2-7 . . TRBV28 TGTGCCAGCTGTAAGCGGCGGGACTCCTACGAGCAGTACTTC CASCKRRDSYEQYF
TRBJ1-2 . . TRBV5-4 TGTGCCAGCAGCTTGGGACAGAACTATGGCTACACCTTC CASSLGQNYGYTF
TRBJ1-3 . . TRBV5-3 TGTGCCAGAAGCTTGGAAGCAGGCGATGTCGGAAACACCATATATTTT CARSLEAGDVGNTIYF
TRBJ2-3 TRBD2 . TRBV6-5 TGTGCCAGCAGTTACTCAAGAGGGACTAGCGGGCATTTT CASSYSRGTSGHF
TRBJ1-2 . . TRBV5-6 TGTGCCAGCAGGACCCGCCGAGGAGACTATGGCTACACCTTC CASRTRRGDYGYTF
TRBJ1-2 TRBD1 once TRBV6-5 TGTGCCAGCAGACAGGGGGCACCCTATGGCTACACCTTC CASRQGAPYGYTF
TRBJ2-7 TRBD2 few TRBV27 TGTGCCAGCAGCCCGGGACTAAACTACGAGCAGTACTTC CASSPGLNYEQYF
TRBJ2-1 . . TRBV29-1 TGCAGCGTTCACTTGGACACCTCGAACTCCTACAATGAGCAGTTCTTC CSVHLDTSNSYNEQFF
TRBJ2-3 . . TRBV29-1 TGCAGCGTTGGCTACCGGTCTAGCACAGATACGCAGTATTTT CSVGYRSSTDTQYF
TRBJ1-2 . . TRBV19 TGTGCCAGTAGTCCAAGGGACTTCGCTAACTATGGCTACACCTTC CASSPRDFANYGYTF
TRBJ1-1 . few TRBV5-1 TGCGCCAGCAGCTTTGGTTCTGGACAAGGGGGCACTGAAGCTTTCTTT CASSFGSGQGGTEAFF
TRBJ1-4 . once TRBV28 TGTGCCAGCAGTATGGGCACAGGGCCAGAAAAACTGTTTTTT CASSMGTGPEKLFF
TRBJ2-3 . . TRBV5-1 TGCGCCAGCAGGGGCAGGGGATACACAGATACGCAGTATTTT CASRGRGYTDTQYF
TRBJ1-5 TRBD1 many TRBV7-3 TGTGCCAGCAGTCGTAGCATCGACCGGGACAGGGGGCCTGTGACCCAGCATTTT CASSRSIDRDRGPVTQHF
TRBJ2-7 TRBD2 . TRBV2 TGTGCCAGCAGTGAAGCGGAGACTAGCGGAGACTACGAGCAGTACTTC CASSEAETSGDYEQYF
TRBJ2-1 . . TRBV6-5 TGTGCCAGCATATTACTCAATGAGCAGTTCTTC CASILLNEQFF
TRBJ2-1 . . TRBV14 TGTGCCAGCAGCCAAGGGACTCAGCAGTTCTTC CASSQGTQQFF
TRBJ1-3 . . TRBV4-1 TGCGCCAGCAGCCAAGGGGGGGGACATGCATACTCTGGAAACACCATATATTTT CASSQGGGHAYSGNTIYF
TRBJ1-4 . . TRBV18 TGTGCCAGCTCAAGTGGGCAGAATGAAAAACTGTTTTTT CASSSGQNEKLFF
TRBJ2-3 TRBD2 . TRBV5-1 TGCGCCAGCAGCACAGGGACTAGCGGGTGGGATACGCAGTATTTT CASSTGTSGWDTQYF
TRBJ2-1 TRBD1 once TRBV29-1 TGCAGCGTTTGGGACAGGGGGGTCAATGAGCAGTTCTTC CSVWDRGVNEQFF
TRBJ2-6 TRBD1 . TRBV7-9 TGTGCCACCGCCCGACAGGGGACCGGGGCCAACGTCCTGACTTTC CATARQGTGANVLTF
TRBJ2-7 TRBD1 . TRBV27 TGTGCCAGCAGCCCGGACAGGGTCTACGAGCAGTACTTC CASSPDRVYEQYF
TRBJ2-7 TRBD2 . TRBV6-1 TGTGCCAGCAGTGAATGGTTACTAGCGGGTTACGAGCAGTACTTC CASSEWLLAGYEQYF
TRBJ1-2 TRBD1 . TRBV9 TGTGCCAGCAGCGCCCAACCCGACAGGGACTCTCTCACCTTC CASSAQPDRDSLTF
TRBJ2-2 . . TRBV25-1 TGTGCCAGCAGTGGTAGGGGGGGAAACACCGGGGAGCTGTTTTTT CASSGRGGNTGELFF
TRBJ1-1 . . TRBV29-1 TGCAGCGTTGATTCTTTGCACCAGGGAGAAGCTTTCTTT CSVDSLHQGEAFF
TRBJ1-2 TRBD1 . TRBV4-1 TGCGCCAGCAGCCCAAGTGGGTTTACAGGGGGTGGCTACACCTTC CASSPSGFTGGGYTF
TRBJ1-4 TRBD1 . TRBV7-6 TGTGCCAGCAGCCCCGAGAAGGACAGGGGGCTAACTAATGAAAAACTGTTTTTT CASSPEKDRGLTNEKLFF
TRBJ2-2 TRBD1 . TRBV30 TGTGCCTCGGACAGGGGGAGTAGCGTCCGTACGCGGGAGCTGTTTTTT CASDRGSSVRTRELFF
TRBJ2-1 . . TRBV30 TGTGCCTGGAGTGCCAGCGCCGACTACAATGAGCAGTTCTTC CAWSASADYNEQFF
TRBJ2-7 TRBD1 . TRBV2 TGTGCCAGCAGTACGAACAGGGGGCCGTTCTACGAGCAGTACTTC CASSTNRGPFYEQYF